This T cell receptor beta chain was sequenced in a study of CD8 T cells in ankylosing spondylitis. TCRdb re-called the 5' RACE reads with MiXCR, one entry per CDR3 protein. The table records some 130,000 distinct CDR3 sequences, 17% of them present only once. On this clonotype itself: As yet, its antigen is unknown.

Study results and limitations: Disease-associated clonotypes exhibited CD8+ identity and were relatively infrequent in peripheral blood. Reportedly, matched ankylosing spondylitis synovial fluid was significantly enriched for disease-linked clones. It appeared that ankylosing spondylitis blood was characterized by a TCR beta motif of under ten highly homologous variants.

The receptor's source is a male donor with ankylosing spondylitis. What was sequenced was blood, either unsorted or a sorted T cell fraction (not recorded which).

The CDR3 loop is CSVAGTAFAGELFF. CDR3 DNA sequence: TGCAGCGTTGCAGGGACAGCATTCGCCGGGGAGCTGTTTTTT. V usage is TRBV29-1 and J usage is TRBJ2-2; TRBD1 agrees at 7 bases. With 4 bases clipped from V and 6 bases from J, the junction kept 8 bases outside the gene matches. CDR3 length: 14 amino acids. Germline loops: CDR1 SQVTM, CDR2 ANQGSEA.